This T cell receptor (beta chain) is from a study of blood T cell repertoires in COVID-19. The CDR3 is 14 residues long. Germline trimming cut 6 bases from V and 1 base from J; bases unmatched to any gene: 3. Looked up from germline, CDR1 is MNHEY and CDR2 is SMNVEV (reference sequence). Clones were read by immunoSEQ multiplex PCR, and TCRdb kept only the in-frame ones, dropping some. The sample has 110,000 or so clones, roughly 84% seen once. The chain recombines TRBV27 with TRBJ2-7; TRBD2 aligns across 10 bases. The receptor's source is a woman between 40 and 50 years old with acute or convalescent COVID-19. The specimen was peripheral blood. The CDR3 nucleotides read TGTGCCAGCAGACTAGCGGGGAGTTCCTACGAGCAGTACTTC. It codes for CASRLAGSSYEQYF.